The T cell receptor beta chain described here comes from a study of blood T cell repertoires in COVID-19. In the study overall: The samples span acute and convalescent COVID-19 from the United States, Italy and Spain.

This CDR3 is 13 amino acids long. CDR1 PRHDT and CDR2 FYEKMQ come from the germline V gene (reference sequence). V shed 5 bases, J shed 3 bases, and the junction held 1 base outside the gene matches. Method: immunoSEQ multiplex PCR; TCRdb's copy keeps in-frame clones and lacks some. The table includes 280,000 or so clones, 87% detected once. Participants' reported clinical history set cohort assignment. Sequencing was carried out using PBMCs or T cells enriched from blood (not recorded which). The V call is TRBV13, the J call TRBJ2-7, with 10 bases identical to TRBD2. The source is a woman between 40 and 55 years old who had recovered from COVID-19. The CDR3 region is CASSRTSGYEQYF. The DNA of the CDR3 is TGTGCCAGCAGCAGGACTAGCGGCTACGAGCAGTACTTC.